The clone carrying this T cell receptor beta chain was picked up a small number of times. Its antigen is currently unknown. This CDR3 has 16 residues. Trimming took 0 bases from V and 4 from J, leaving 13 bases between them. Germline lookup yields CDR1 MNHEY and CDR2 SVGAGI. This sample is part of a study of T-cell reconstitution after alpha-beta-depleted transplantation in children. Whole-study findings and limits: Some patients showed high day-60 TCRbeta diversity, which derived from surviving recipient T cells and thymic progenitors. Most T-cell counts and diversity one year after the transplant came from T cells that were newly produced. Alpha-beta T cells about two months after transplant reportedly derived from several hundred expanded graft clones.

The TCRbeta library was prepared with unique molecular identifiers. TCRdb ran MiXCR on the PCR reads and lists one entry per CDR3 protein. Of hundreds of thousands of distinct CDR3 sequences listed, 15% to 20% are singletons. The sequence derives from a male patient aged 2 to 10 who had a stem cell transplant for acute lymphoblastic leukemia, so the T cells may come from the graft donor. The chain carries TRBV6-5 and TRBJ2-1; possibly TRBD2 for D (5 bases). Sequencing used PBMCs, mostly from graft donor cells, obtained 360 days after TCRalphabeta/CD19-depleted stem cell transplant. Here the CDR3 DNA reads TGTGCCAGCAGTTACTCCGCGGGTAGACCTTACAATGAGCAGTTCTTC. Encoded protein: CASSYSAGRPYNEQFF.